The 27 T cell receptor beta chains below come from one sample, sequenced in a study of human T cells and chemical hapten exposure (dated by TCRdb to the early 2020s). Receptors were amplified or captured by RACE. The sample was run on a NextSeq 500. TCRdb reran the public reads through fastp at Q25 and MiXCR, keeping productive beta chains. Each record represents a unique CDR3 protein, reported with the most common genes and DNA among its rows. For this sample the table gives approximately 350,000 distinct CDR3 sequences, of which around 7% were detected only once. The ten top clones hold more than 7% of the sample. This specimen's time point label, per the study, means: patch test 1, 2 weeks after DPC sensitization. The meaning of the sample's treatment or condition label: therapeutic diphenylcyclopropenone sensitization with weekly scalp DPC. This specimen was whole blood, taken in connection with sensitization to the hapten diphenylcyclopropenone (DPC). These receptors originate from a woman younger than 30 with alopecia areata. Some clones in this sample may be carry-over from other donors' samples.

This clonotype appeared a few times. This rearrangement joins TRBV4-2 to TRBJ2-1, with 7 bases aligning to TRBD2. Germline V gene lookup returns CDR1 LGHNA and CDR2 YNFKEQ. CDR3 size: 17 residues. V shed 1 base, J shed 4 bases, and the junction held 10 bases outside the gene matches. CDR3 coding DNA: TGTGCCAGCAGCCAAGCTATCGAGTCTAGCGGATACAATGAGCAGTTCTTC. Translation gives CASSQAIESSGYNEQFF.

The CDR3 nucleotides are TGTGCCAGCAGCTTAGGGGTGACTAGCGGGGGTATCACAGATACGCAGTATTTT. It codes for CASSLGVTSGGITDTQYF. The rearrangement uses TRBV7-2 and TRBJ2-3, with TRBD2 matching 12 bases. V shed 1 base and J 2 bases; nucleotides not matched to a gene: 7. CDR1 SGHTA and CDR2 FQGNSA come from the germline V gene. The CDR3 consists of 18 residues.

This clonotype occurred many times. The chain recombines TRBV7-9 with TRBJ2-1, with TRBD2 identical over 7 bases. The germline V gene encodes CDR1 SEHNR and CDR2 FQNEAQ (reference sequence). This CDR3 has 16 residues. V lost 4 bases and J lost 4; bases outside the gene matches: 10. The CDR3: CASSSLTSAYYNEQFF. In DNA form, the CDR3 reads TGTGCCAGCAGCTCCCTAACTAGCGCTTATTACAATGAGCAGTTCTTC.

This clonotype was seen a few times. The chain employs TRBV20-1 and TRBJ1-1, with 9 nucleotides matching TRBD1. The CDR3 covers 13 residues. CDR1 is DFQATT, CDR2 SNEGSKA, per germline (reference sequence). The V segment lost 7 bases and the J segment 3 bases; nucleotides outside the gene matches: 6. CDR3 region: CSVRRQGDTEAFF. The CDR3 DNA reads as TGCAGTGTCCGAAGACAGGGGGACACTGAAGCTTTCTTT.

This clonotype was seen a few times. V and J are TRBV6-1 and TRBJ1-2; D uncertain. Germline CDR1 reads MNHNS; CDR2 reads SASEGT. The germline V and J ends were trimmed by 4 bases and 2 bases, with 23 bases remaining between them. The CDR3 has 18 residues. The CDR3 region is CASSADPSGRSPNYGYTF. CDR3 sequence (DNA): TGTGCCAGCAGTGCTGACCCCAGCGGCCGGTCCCCGAACTATGGCTACACCTTC.

This clonotype was seen ten or more times. The chain carries TRBV10-3 and TRBJ2-6; D uncertain. The CDR3 is 15 amino acids. CDR1 and CDR2 (germline): ENHRY, SYGVKD. Trimming shortened V by 4 bases and J by 0 bases, and 7 bases separated the two germline ends. CDR3 DNA: TGTGCCATCAGTGGGCAGGTCTCTGGGGCCAACGTCCTGACTTTC. It yields the protein CAISGQVSGANVLTF.

This clonotype was seen more than once but under ten times. V gene TRBV6-1 combines with J gene TRBJ2-7; 7 bases fit TRBD1. V was pared by 5 bases and J by 5 bases, with 21 bases of the junction left unmatched. This CDR3 is built from 18 residues. Germline V CDR1 and CDR2: MNHNS, SASEGT. CDR3 coding DNA: TGTGCCAGCAGTCCCTGGATAGGGACAGCAACCCGAAGCCACGAGCAGTACTTC. It yields the protein CASSPWIGTATRSHEQYF.

This clonotype was picked up many times. The gene calls are TRBV20-1 and TRBJ1-5; D gene uncertain. Germline values: CDR1 DFQATT, CDR2 SNEGSKA (reference sequence). The CDR3 is 14 amino acids. V lost 3 bases and J lost 3, with 12 bases in between. The CDR3 sequence: CSASPGHYNQPQHF. CDR3 nucleotide sequence: TGCAGTGCTAGTCCAGGCCATTACAATCAGCCCCAGCATTTT.

This clonotype was observed at least ten times. The chain carries TRBV25-1 and TRBJ2-6, with 10 bases aligning to TRBD1. V lost 6 bases, J lost 3 bases, and 8 bases stayed unmatched. Germline CDR1 and CDR2: MGHDK and SYGVNS. This CDR3 has 17 amino acids. The CDR3 reads CASSARDRGFGANVLTF. In DNA form, the CDR3 reads TGTGCCAGCAGCGCCCGGGACAGGGGTTTTGGGGCCAACGTCCTGACTTTC.

The chain is built from TRBV12-3 or TRBV12-4 and TRBJ2-1, with 10 bases that match TRBD2. The CDR3 has 16 amino acids. Trimming cost V 6 bases and J 3 bases; bases outside gene matches: 8. In DNA form, the CDR3 reads TGTGCCAGCAGCTCACCCGGGACTAGCGTCTACAATGAGCAGTTCTTC. The encoded protein is CASSSPGTSVYNEQFF.

The chain uses TRBV11-1 and TRBJ1-1; the match to TRBD1 covers 10 bases. The germline CDR1 and CDR2 sequences are SGHAT and FQDESV (reference sequence). Trimming removed 5 bases from V and 7 bases from J; junction bases left unmatched: 4. This CDR3 comprises 13 residues. CDR3 region: CASSQGQGLEAFF. The CDR3 DNA reads TGTGCCAGCAGCCAGGGACAGGGGCTTGAAGCTTTCTTT.

This clonotype was seen repeatedly, ten times or more. The chain has TRBV20-1 and TRBJ1-1, with D unclear. V was cut by 1 base and J by 8 bases, with 17 bases left in between. CDR3 length: 14 amino acids. The germline V gene encodes CDR1 DFQATT and CDR2 SNEGSKA (reference sequence). CDR3 protein: CSARAVNQEGEAFF. The DNA of the CDR3 is TGCAGTGCTAGAGCCGTAAACCAAGAGGGAGAAGCTTTCTTT.

This clonotype has more than one count but fewer than ten. The chain's CDR3 is CASSLEGPHEQFF. In DNA, the CDR3 is TGTGCCAGCAGCTTAGAGGGGCCGCATGAGCAGTTCTTC. V is TRBV5-4 and J is TRBJ2-1; D is possibly TRBD1 or TRBD2 (5 bases each). This CDR3 is 13 amino acids long. Trimming removed 2 bases from V and 8 bases from J, with 11 bases in between. Germline V CDR1 and CDR2: SGHNT, YYREEE (reference sequence).

The table lists this clonotype with a few counts. This rearrangement joins TRBV28 to TRBJ1-5, with 11 bases that match TRBD1. Germline CDR1 reads MDHEN; CDR2 reads SYDVKM. This CDR3 has 16 residues. With 6 bases clipped from V and 3 bases from J, the junction kept 7 bases outside the gene matches. CDR3 in DNA: TGTGCCAGCAGGCCGGAGGGACAGGGGGACAATCAGCCCCAGCATTTT. This encodes CASRPEGQGDNQPQHF.

This clonotype was found a few times. J is TRBJ2-3 and V is TRBV7-8, with 13 bases aligning to TRBD2. Germline-derived CDR1 and CDR2 are SGHVS and FQNEAQ. CDR3 size: 20 residues. Trimming took 5 bases from V and 0 from J; bases not matched to a gene: 14. The CDR3 DNA is TGTGCCAGCAGCCCGTTTCGTGGACTAGCGGGGGTATATAGCACAGATACGCAGTATTTT. Protein product: CASSPFRGLAGVYSTDTQYF.

This chain joins TRBV20-1 and TRBJ1-1; no clear D. V shed 6 bases and J shed 0 bases, with 8 bases lying between them. There are 12 residues in the CDR3. Germline V gene data show CDR1 as DFQATT and CDR2 as SNEGSKA (reference sequence). CDR3 protein: CSARFMNTEAFF. The CDR3 coding sequence is TGCAGTGCGCGGTTCATGAACACTGAAGCTTTCTTT.

This clonotype came up many times. The chain couples TRBV20-1 to TRBJ2-2; TRBD1 matches at 11 bases. The V and J ends lost 0 bases and 7 bases, in that order; junction bases with no gene match: 10. Germline CDR1 reads DFQATT; CDR2 reads SNEGSKA (reference sequence). This CDR3 has 17 amino acids. The CDR3 region is CSARDLPGTGGIGELFF. The CDR3 DNA sequence: TGCAGTGCTAGAGACCTACCCGGGACAGGGGGTATCGGGGAGCTGTTTTTT.

This chain links TRBV7-9 with TRBJ2-7; 10 positions agree with TRBD1. CDR1 SEHNR and CDR2 FQNEAQ come from the germline V gene (reference sequence). With 6 bases clipped from V and 2 bases from J, the junction kept 7 bases outside the gene matches. The CDR3 contains 15 residues. The CDR3: CASSPGQGVTYEQYF. CDR3 nucleotide sequence: TGTGCCAGCAGTCCCGGACAGGGGGTAACCTACGAGCAGTACTTC.

This clonotype was detected only a few times. The chain couples TRBV7-8 to TRBJ2-7; D may be TRBD1 or TRBD2 (5 bases each). Germline V gene sequence: CDR1 SGHVS, CDR2 FQNEAQ. This CDR3 region has 14 residues. Trimming cost V 4 bases and J 2 bases, with 12 bases left between them. As DNA, the CDR3 is TGTGCCAGCAGCTCCCGGGACGGCACCTACGAGCAGTACTTC. It translates to CASSSRDGTYEQYF.

This clonotype was counted at least ten times. The chain's CDR3 is CASSLQGVADTQYF. CDR3 coding DNA: TGTGCCAGCAGCTTACAAGGCGTGGCGGATACGCAGTATTTT. The chain joins TRBV11-3 to TRBJ2-3; D call uncertain. The CDR3 consists of 14 residues. Between the trimmed V and J ends, which lost 2 bases and 6 bases, there was a span of 12 bases. CDR1 SGHNT and CDR2 YENEEA come from the germline V gene.

V is TRBV7-9 and J is TRBJ1-1; the D is unclear. The CDR3 length is 14 residues. V lost 1 base and J 5 bases, leaving 11 bases between the germline ends. The germline gives CDR1 SEHNR, CDR2 FQNEAQ (reference sequence). The CDR3 sequence is CASSLGRPGTEAFF. In DNA form, the CDR3 reads TGTGCCAGCAGCTTAGGAAGGCCAGGTACTGAAGCTTTCTTT.

This clonotype was seen at least ten times. This chain links TRBV6-5 with TRBJ1-1; D remains ambiguous. Germline CDR1 is MNHEY and CDR2 is SVGAGI. CDR3 length: 14 residues. With 7 bases removed from V and 1 base from J, the gap between germline ends came to 13 bases. The DNA for the CDR3 is TGTGCCAGCACTAGTCCAGCGGAGAACACTGAAGCTTTCTTT. Residues: CASTSPAENTEAFF.

This clonotype has only a few counts. CDR3: CASSSNGAVEEKLFF. For the CDR3, the DNA is TGTGCCAGCAGCTCCAACGGCGCCGTAGAGGAAAAACTGTTTTTT. The rearrangement uses TRBV7-9 and TRBJ1-4, with D unresolved. With 4 bases removed from V and 8 bases from J, the gap between germline ends came to 17 bases. Looked up from germline, CDR1 is SEHNR and CDR2 is FQNEAQ (reference sequence). This CDR3 has 15 residues.

This clonotype has more than one count but fewer than ten. CDR3 region: CASSQGAQGEEAEAFF. The DNA of the CDR3 is TGTGCCAGCAGCCAGGGGGCACAGGGTGAGGAGGCTGAAGCTTTCTTT. The chain recombines TRBV7-9 with TRBJ1-1; 8 nucleotides agree with TRBD1. V shed 5 bases and J 6 bases; nucleotides not matched to a gene: 14. The CDR3 has 16 amino acids. CDR1 SEHNR and CDR2 FQNEAQ come from the germline V gene (reference sequence). The entire variable domain, with the rest obtained from reference TRBV7-9 and TRBJ1-1, is as follows: DTGVSQNPRHKITKRGQNVTFRCDPISEHNRLYWYRQTLGQGPEFLTYFQNEAQLEKSRLLSDRFSAERPKGSFSTLEIQRTEQGDSAMYLCASSQGAQGEEAEAFFGQGTRLTVV.

The genes are TRBV6-6 and TRBJ1-4, with a tentative D call TRBD1 (6 bases). Trimming stripped 6 bases from V and 7 bases from J, with 15 bases between. CDR1 is MNHNY and CDR2 is SVGAGI in the germline V gene (reference sequence). The CDR3 covers 14 residues. The chain's CDR3 is CASRETGSGEKLFF. CDR3 nucleotides: TGTGCCAGCAGGGAAACAGGGTCAGGTGAAAAACTGTTTTTT.

This clonotype was seen only a few times. CDR3 sequence (DNA): TGTGCCAGCAGCGTAGGAAAAGGGAGGGTCACAGATACGCAGTATTTT. As protein: CASSVGKGRVTDTQYF. The V call is TRBV9, the J call TRBJ2-3; 7 positions match TRBD2. From germline, CDR1 is SGDLS and CDR2 YYNGEE. V shed 0 bases, J shed 2 bases, and the junction held 6 bases outside the gene matches. The CDR3 runs to 16 residues.

This clonotype was detected many times. The chain uses TRBV6-6 and TRBJ1-2; no clear D. The V end was cut by 7 bases, the J end by 4 bases, with 22 bases between. CDR3 length equals 16 residues. Germline values: CDR1 MNHNY, CDR2 SVGAGI (reference sequence). The CDR3 protein is CASILRVARELYGYTF. DNA of the CDR3: TGTGCCAGCATCCTAAGGGTTGCGCGGGAGCTCTATGGCTACACCTTC.